What follows is one TCR beta chain and its context. Its recognized antigen is unknown. Base qualities are not recorded, but no much larger clone differs from it by a single base. This specimen belongs to a study of shared clonotypes between healthy human individuals (dated by TCRdb to the early 2020s). Notes on the research overall: The cohort comprised two women and a few men aged 18 to 49 years. Per donor, three plates each were used for CD4 naive and CD4 memory, two for CD8 naive, and one for CD8 memory. The study deeply sequenced blood TCR repertoires of several healthy adults to estimate repertoire size and the extent of clonotype sharing between individuals. Different laboratories and diverse techniques were used to prepare libraries and sequence TCR repertoires, to increase sequencing depth and limit assay-specific biases. Each donor's leukapheresis produced roughly between roughly 0.85 and 9.5 billion PBMCs. Broader findings and caveats from the paper: Based on pairwise subsampling, the degree of clonotype sharing among donors was expected to be affected by sequencing depth. Rarefaction of sorted-subset datasets indicated incomplete sequencing despite the large sequencing depth. Larger estimated clonotype richness was generally found for naive subsets than for memory subsets. Clonotypes shared by all four sorted-subset donors showed higher generation probabilities than non-shared clonotypes. Around 5.4% of naive CD4, 3.5% of naive CD8, approximately 2% of memory CD4, and around 0.42% of memory CD8 clonotypes were shared across several donors. Sampling was limited to blood, and TCR repertoires in tissue likely differ from TCR repertoires in blood. The genetic and exposure-history diversity represented was limited by the small number of donors.

For the CD8 naive samples, CD45RO-negative cells were positively selected for CCR7, yielding a CD45RA+CCR7+ population from which TemRA cells were excluded. Healthy HIV-negative adults with no recently reported acute infections or vaccinations were included as donors. Every donor was a Caucasian adult living in Nashville, Tennessee, USA. Blood was collected by leukapheresis, and PBMCs were isolated by Ficoll-Histopaque density gradient centrifugation and then cryopreserved in liquid nitrogen vapor phase. Analytical flow cytometry was used to check the purity and quantity of every magnetically sorted T cell population. Genomic DNA was isolated from each sorted fraction and quantified by UV absorbance on a Nanodrop 2000c. Using the deep immunoSEQ assay, multiplex PCR amplified TCR CDR3 regions from genomic DNA. Extracted genomic DNA from each cell subset was distributed evenly across all wells of several immunoSEQ 96-well plates, and each plate was treated as a replicate. Each replicate PCR for sorted subsets received around 210 ng genomic DNA, equal to 28,000 or so T cell genomes. Purified libraries were measured with a Qubit 3.0 fluorometer, size-checked on a Bioanalyzer 2100, and measured again with the KAPA Library Quantification kit. Every immunoSEQ 96-well plate was sequenced on a separate single-read 150-cycle Illumina NextSeq 550 flow cell. The authors processed their data as follows. Because the immunoSEQ output held only junctional sequences and lacked quality scores, the filtering could not match the filtering applied to full-length reads. Sequences were annotated with PyIR, a Python wrapper for IgBLAST v1.9, using IMGT germline references to assign V/J genes and CDR3. Reads were filtered out if the reads had weak V/J assignments (E-value above 1e-6), no CDR3, stop codons, out-of-frame junctions, or ambiguous translated residues. A V3J clonotype was defined by an identical inferred V gene, J gene, and CDR3 amino acid sequence. To compute the percentage overlap between repertoires, the number of shared unique clonotypes was divided by the size of the smaller repertoire. RTK rarefaction, the Chao1 estimator, and Recon v2.1 estimates of unobserved clonotypes were used to assess repertoire richness. Generation probabilities were computed with OLGA for all TCRbeta clonotypes obtained by the gDNA method from several donors. TCRdb took over this immuneACCESS table, retaining in-frame rearrangements with V and J assigned. Such tables are incomplete; in checked studies, under half of the missing clones stem from an unresolved V gene, and the remainder is unexplained. Clone size and the V and J calls come from that table; the DNA yielded D and trimming. The sample has about 2.2 million clones on record, approximately 92% of them singletons. The ten largest clones capture 1.5% to 2% of the sample.

Sequencing was carried out using naive CD8+ T cells from PBMCs. This specimen's cell subset or site label, interpreted: CD45RA+CCR7+. The receptor was derived from a young man in good health. Some clones in this sample may be carry-over from other donors' samples.

The nucleotide sequence reads as follows: TGTGCCAGCAGCTTAATAATAGCGGGCGATCTAGAAGATACGCAGTATTTT. It translates to CASSLIIAGDLEDTQYF. This receptor chain uses TRBV7-8 and TRBJ2-3; 7 bases in the junction line up with TRBD2. The germline V and J ends show losses of 2 bases and 5 bases respectively, and no gene match explains 13 bases of the junction. CDR1 and CDR2, per the germline V gene, are SGHVS and FQNEAQ. The CDR3 goes from the cysteine to the phenylalanine over 17 residues. Left in the record is the CDR3 DNA by itself, 51 bases read in frame from the first base.